This T cell receptor beta chain was recorded in a study of shared clonotypes between healthy human individuals. Study context: Per donor, CD8 memory used one plate, CD8 naive used two, CD4 memory used three and CD4 naive used three.

CDR1 and CDR2 from the germline V gene are MNHNY and SVGAGI (reference sequence). The CDR3 covers 13 residues. Trimming stripped 4 bases from V and 8 bases from J, with 14 bases between. Libraries were prepared by immunoSEQ multiplex PCR; TCRdb keeps only in-frame clonotypes and omits some of them. The table records roughly 1 million clones, about 76% of them present only once. The TCR originated in a man between 18 and 29 years old in good health. V and J are TRBV6-6 and TRBJ1-2; D might be TRBD1 (5 bases). The sequenced sample consisted of memory CD4+ T cells sorted from blood. Documented subset: CD45RA-negative fraction. CDR3 amino acids: CASSWRGGVGYTF. CDR3 in DNA: TGTGCCAGCAGTTGGCGGGGGGGTGTAGGCTACACCTTC.